These T cell receptor beta chains were read from a single sample in a study of T-cell memory formation after mild COVID-19. TCRdb processed the 5' RACE reads anew with MiXCR; each CDR3 protein has one entry. In the table there are 35,000 to 55,000 distinct CDR3 sequences, about a tenth of which are singletons. Source material: PBMCs or a T cell subset sorted from them (not recorded which). The source is an adult woman who had mild COVID-19 (a few samples of this study predate the infection). Cell type and time point are not known. CDR3s include the opening cysteine and the closing phenylalanine or tryptophan. Each record gives: clone size, D gene, V gene, J gene, CDR3 protein, CDR3 DNA. D genes are given only for firm matches. Clone size is stated in some rows and not others, as once, few, many or a class when expanded.

>many|TRBD1|TRBV29-1|TRBJ1-3
CSVRGTGYGNTIYF
TGCAGCGTGCGCGGGACAGGGTATGGAAACACCATATATTTT
>-|TRBD1|TRBV20-1|TRBJ1-6
CSASSIGTGGSPLHF
TGCAGTGCATCGAGCATCGGGACAGGGGGATCACCCCTCCACTTT
>-|-|TRBV7-9|TRBJ1-4
CASSSSAGMNEKLFF
TGTGCCAGCAGCTCCAGTGCAGGGATGAATGAAAAACTGTTTTTT
>many|-|TRBV5-1|TRBJ2-3
CASARGFTDTQYF
TGCGCCAGCGCGAGGGGGTTTACAGATACGCAGTATTTT
>few|-|TRBV21-1|TRBJ2-7
CASSSSGGRWIGQYF
TGTGCCAGCAGCTCCTCCGGGGGCAGGTGGATTGGGCAGTACTTC
>many|-|TRBV28|TRBJ2-3
CASNPPSVLTDTQYF
TGTGCCAGCAACCCTCCTAGCGTACTCACAGATACGCAGTATTTT
>-|-|TRBV20-1|TRBJ1-1
CSARDPQGAAEAFF
TGCAGTGCTAGAGACCCCCAGGGAGCGGCTGAAGCTTTCTTT
>-|-|TRBV7-2|TRBJ1-2
CASSIGLVSYGYTF
TGTGCCAGCAGCATCGGTTTGGTGTCTTATGGCTACACCTTC
>many|-|TRBV7-2|TRBJ2-7
CASSPGPYEQYF
TGTGCCAGCAGCCCCGGCCCCTACGAGCAGTACTTC
>many|-|TRBV12-3/TRBV12-4|TRBJ2-7
CASSLRPGEQYF
TGTGCCAGCAGTTTACGCCCAGGGGAGCAGTACTTC
>-|TRBD2|TRBV20-1|TRBJ2-1
CSAETSGGSYNEQFF
TGCAGTGCTGAGACTAGCGGGGGCTCCTACAATGAGCAGTTCTTC
>-|-|TRBV27|TRBJ2-3
CASSLIGDTQYF
TGTGCCAGCAGTTTAATTGGGGATACGCAGTATTTT
>few|-|TRBV30|TRBJ2-1
CAWSVPVLNEQFF
TGTGCCTGGAGTGTACCGGTACTCAATGAGCAGTTCTTC
>-|-|TRBV20-1|TRBJ1-4
CSALGEEKLFF
TGCAGTGCCCTGGGGGAGGAAAAACTGTTTTTT
>many|-|TRBV20-1|TRBJ1-1
CSASGGNTEAFF
TGCAGTGCTAGCGGGGGAAACACTGAAGCTTTCTTT
>many|-|TRBV15|TRBJ2-5
CATSPRVRTAQETQYF
TGTGCCACCAGCCCCCGGGTGCGGACAGCACAAGAGACCCAGTACTTC
>few|-|TRBV19|TRBJ1-1
CASSIDYSFNTEAFF
TGTGCCAGTAGTATAGATTACAGCTTTAACACTGAAGCTTTCTTT
>many|-|TRBV20-1|TRBJ1-2
CSAHPGDYGYTF
TGCAGTGCTCACCCAGGGGACTATGGCTACACCTTC
>few|TRBD1|TRBV10-3|TRBJ2-7
CAISGGTGTEQYF
TGTGCCATCAGTGGTGGGACAGGGACCGAGCAGTACTTC
>-|-|TRBV5-1|TRBJ2-2
CASSLSASFSGELFF
TGCGCCAGCAGCTTGTCGGCTAGCTTTAGCGGGGAGCTGTTTTTT
>few|-|TRBV12-3/TRBV12-4|TRBJ1-1
CASSQGAPRNTEAFF
TGTGCCAGCAGTCAAGGGGCCCCCCGGAACACTGAAGCTTTCTTT
>many|TRBD1|TRBV7-9|TRBJ2-7
CASSNTGGSYEQYF
TGTGCCAGCAGCAATACAGGGGGGTCCTACGAGCAGTACTTC
>many|-|TRBV5-1|TRBJ2-1
CASTAGSLYNEQFF
TGCGCCAGCACTGCGGGCTCCTTATACAATGAGCAGTTCTTC
>few|TRBD2|TRBV12-3/TRBV12-4|TRBJ2-4
CASRRTSGSPNIQYF
TGTGCCAGCAGAAGGACTAGCGGGAGTCCAAACATTCAGTACTTC
>few|TRBD2|TRBV9|TRBJ2-1
CASSVVTGGANEQFF
TGTGCCAGCAGCGTAGTGACCGGGGGGGCAAATGAGCAGTTCTTC
>-|TRBD1|TRBV12-3/TRBV12-4|TRBJ1-4
CASSLRDRVLGATNEKLFF
TGTGCCAGCAGTTTAAGGGACAGGGTTTTGGGAGCAACTAATGAAAAACTGTTTTTT
>many|TRBD2|TRBV18|TRBJ2-1
CASSPGLAGGYNEQFF
TGTGCCAGCTCACCAGGACTAGCGGGGGGGTACAATGAGCAGTTCTTC
>many|-|TRBV5-1|TRBJ2-7
CASRGGDLSYEQYF
TGCGCCAGCAGGGGCGGGGACCTCTCCTACGAGCAGTACTTC
>few|-|TRBV19|TRBJ2-3
CASSTPVGRADTQYF
TGTGCCAGTAGTACCCCGGTTGGTAGAGCCGATACGCAGTATTTT
>-|-|TRBV5-1|TRBJ2-2
CASSLGLTHTNTGELFF
TGCGCCAGCAGCTTGGGACTAACCCACACGAACACCGGGGAGCTGTTTTTT
>-|-|TRBV12-3/TRBV12-4|TRBJ2-6
CASSLGGPGANVLTF
TGTGCCAGCAGTTTAGGGGGCCCTGGGGCCAACGTCCTGACTTTC
>many|TRBD1|TRBV20-1|TRBJ2-3
CSARPGTGRSDTQYF
TGCAGTGCTAGGCCCGGGACAGGAAGGTCAGATACGCAGTATTTT
>few|TRBD1|TRBV3-1|TRBJ2-2
CASSQDTGGSGELFF
TGTGCCAGCAGCCAAGATACAGGGGGCTCCGGGGAGCTGTTTTTT